The sequence of this TCR beta chain was determined in a study of blood T cell repertoires in COVID-19. Germline V gene lookup returns CDR1 LGHNA and CDR2 YNFKEQ. This CDR3 comprises 14 residues. V lost 4 bases and J lost 4, with 12 bases in between. Method: immunoSEQ multiplex PCR; TCRdb's copy keeps in-frame clones and lacks some. The data contain around 330,000 clones, 89% of them singletons. Sequenced material: PBMCs or T cells enriched from blood (not recorded which). The rearrangement joins TRBV4-2 to TRBJ2-3; tentatively, D is TRBD2 (6 bases). This receptor was identified in a man in his sixties who had recovered from COVID-19. The CDR3, as DNA: TGTGCCAGCAGCCTCCCGACTAGGGCAGATACGCAGTATTTT. The encoded protein is CASSLPTRADTQYF.